This T cell receptor (beta chain) was observed in a study of spatial heterogeneity in lung cancer. TCRdb re-derived calls from the 5' RACE reads in MiXCR, one entry per CDR3 protein. Of roughly 46,000 distinct CDR3 sequences listed, roughly 12% are singletons. The time point was: blood at routine non-recurrence follow-up after resection. The input material, whole RNA from tumor, nontumor lung or frozen PBMC, was sequenced unsorted. This clonotype was detected ten times or more. The CDR3 length is 14 residues. Germline V gene sequence: CDR1 DFQATT, CDR2 SNEGSKA (reference sequence). Losses at the gene ends were 7 bases for V and 2 bases for J; bases not matched to a gene: 7.

This TCR was recovered from a male donor with early-stage non-small cell lung cancer. Material: PBMCs, obtained at follow-up. The chain employs TRBV20-1 and TRBJ2-3; 9 nucleotides align to TRBD2. The CDR3 DNA reads TGCAGTGTCTCGACTAGCGGACACACAGATACGCAGTATTTT. The encoded protein is CSVSTSGHTDTQYF.